This TCR beta chain was documented in a study of identical twins' blood T cells. With regard to this clonotype: Antigen unknown.

Study-wide results and limits: Each donor's most abundant TCRbeta clonotypes shared more CDR3 sequences with her twin than unrelated donors.

CDR1 and CDR2 (germline): SQVTM, ANQGSEA. Trimming took 5 bases from V and 3 from J; bases not matched to a gene: 4. The CDR3 has 13 amino acids. The three twin pairs were reared together, likely meeting the same infections. Sample barcodes were added at both library ends during cDNA synthesis. Each CDR3 protein is one row after TCRdb ran MiXCR on the 5' RACE reads. The sample holds 300,000 to 400,000 distinct CDR3 sequences; roughly 28% are singletons and the top ten take roughly 5.5%. The chain couples TRBV29-1 to TRBJ2-7, with TRBD2 identical over 10 bases. The material sequenced was PBMCs. This TCR came from a woman between 18 and 55 years old in good health. The CDR3 DNA reads TGCAGCGTTTGGGCTAGCGGGGGCTACGAGCAGTACTTC. This translates into CSVWASGGYEQYF.